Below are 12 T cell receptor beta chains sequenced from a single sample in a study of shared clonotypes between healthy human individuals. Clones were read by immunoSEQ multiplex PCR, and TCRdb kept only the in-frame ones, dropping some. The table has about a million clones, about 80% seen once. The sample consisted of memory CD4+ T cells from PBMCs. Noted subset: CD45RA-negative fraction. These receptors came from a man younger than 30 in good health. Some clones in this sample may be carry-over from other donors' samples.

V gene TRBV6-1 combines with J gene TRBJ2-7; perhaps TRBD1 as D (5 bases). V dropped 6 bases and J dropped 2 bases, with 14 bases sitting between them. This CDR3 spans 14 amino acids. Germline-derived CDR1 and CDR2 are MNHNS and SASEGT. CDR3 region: CASSVIQGPYEQYF. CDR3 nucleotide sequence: TGTGCCAGCAGCGTAATCCAGGGTCCCTACGAGCAGTACTTC.

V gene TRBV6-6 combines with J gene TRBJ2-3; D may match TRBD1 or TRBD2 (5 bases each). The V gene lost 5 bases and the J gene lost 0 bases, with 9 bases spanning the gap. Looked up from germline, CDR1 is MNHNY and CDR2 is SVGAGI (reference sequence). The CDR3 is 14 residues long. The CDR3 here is CASSRDASTDTQYF. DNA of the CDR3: TGTGCCAGCAGTCGGGACGCGAGCACAGATACGCAGTATTTT.

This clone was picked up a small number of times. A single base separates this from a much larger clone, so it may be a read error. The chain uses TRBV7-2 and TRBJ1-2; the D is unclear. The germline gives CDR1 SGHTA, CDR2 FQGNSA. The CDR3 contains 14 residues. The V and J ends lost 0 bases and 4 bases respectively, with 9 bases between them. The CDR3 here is CASSLAQQIYGYTF. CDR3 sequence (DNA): TGTGCCAGCAGCTTAGCGCAACAGATCTATGGCTACACCTTC. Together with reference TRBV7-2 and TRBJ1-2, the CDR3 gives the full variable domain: GAGVSQSPSNKVTEKGKDVELRCDPISGHTALYWYRQSLGQGLEFLIYFQGNSAPDKSGLPSDRFSAERTGGSVSTLTIQRTQQEDSAVYLCASSLAQQIYGYTFGSGTRLTVV.

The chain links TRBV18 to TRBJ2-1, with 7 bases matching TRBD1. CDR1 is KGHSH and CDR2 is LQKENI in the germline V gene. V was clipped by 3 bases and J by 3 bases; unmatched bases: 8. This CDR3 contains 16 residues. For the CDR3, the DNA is TGTGCCAGCTCACCGCGGACAGGTTCAGGCTACAATGAGCAGTTCTTC. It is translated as CASSPRTGSGYNEQFF.

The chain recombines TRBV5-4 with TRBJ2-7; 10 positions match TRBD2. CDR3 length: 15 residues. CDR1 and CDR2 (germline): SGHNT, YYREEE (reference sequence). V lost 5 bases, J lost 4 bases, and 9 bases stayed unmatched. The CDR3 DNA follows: TGTGCCAGCAGGGATGGGACTAGCGCCTTATACGAGCAGTACTTC. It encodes CASRDGTSALYEQYF.

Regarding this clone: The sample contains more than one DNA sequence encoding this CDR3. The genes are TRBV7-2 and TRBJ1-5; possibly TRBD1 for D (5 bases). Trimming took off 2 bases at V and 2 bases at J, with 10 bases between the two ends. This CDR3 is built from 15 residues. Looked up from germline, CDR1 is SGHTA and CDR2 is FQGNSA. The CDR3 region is CASSLQGGGNQPQHF. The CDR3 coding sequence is TGTGCCAGCAGCTTACAGGGCGGAGGCAATCAGCCCCAGCATTTT.

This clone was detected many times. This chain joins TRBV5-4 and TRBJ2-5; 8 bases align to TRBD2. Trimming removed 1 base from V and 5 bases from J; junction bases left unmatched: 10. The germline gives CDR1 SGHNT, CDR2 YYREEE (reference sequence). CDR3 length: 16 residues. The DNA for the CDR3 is TGTGCCAGCAGCTTGAGTTCAGCGGGAGTTAGGGAGACCCAGTACTTC. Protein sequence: CASSLSSAGVRETQYF.

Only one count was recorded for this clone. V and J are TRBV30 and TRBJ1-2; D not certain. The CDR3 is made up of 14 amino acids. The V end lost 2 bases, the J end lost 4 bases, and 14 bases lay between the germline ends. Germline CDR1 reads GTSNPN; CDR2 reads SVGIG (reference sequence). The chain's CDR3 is CAWSNSRRGYGYTF. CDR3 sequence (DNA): TGTGCCTGGAGTAACTCGAGGCGAGGCTATGGCTACACCTTC.

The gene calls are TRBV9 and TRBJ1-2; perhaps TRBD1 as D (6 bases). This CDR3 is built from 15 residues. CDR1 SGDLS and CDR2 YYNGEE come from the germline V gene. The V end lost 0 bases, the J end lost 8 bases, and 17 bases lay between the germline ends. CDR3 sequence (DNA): TGTGCCAGCAGCGTAGCAGAGGGACATGTCGGGGGCTACACCTTC. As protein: CASSVAEGHVGGYTF.

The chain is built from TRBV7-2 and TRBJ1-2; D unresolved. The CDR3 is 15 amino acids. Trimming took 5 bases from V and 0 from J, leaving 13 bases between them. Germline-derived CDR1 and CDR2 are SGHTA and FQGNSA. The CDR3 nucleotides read TGTGCCAGCAGCCCCGATAGGCAGGCTAACTATGGCTACACCTTC. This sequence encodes CASSPDRQANYGYTF.

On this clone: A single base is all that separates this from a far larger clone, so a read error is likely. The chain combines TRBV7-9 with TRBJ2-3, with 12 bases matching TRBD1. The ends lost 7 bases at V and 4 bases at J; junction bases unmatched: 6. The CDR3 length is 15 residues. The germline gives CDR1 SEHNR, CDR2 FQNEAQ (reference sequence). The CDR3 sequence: CASNPGQGAADTQYF. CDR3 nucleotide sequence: TGTGCCAGCAACCCGGGACAGGGGGCCGCAGATACGCAGTATTTT.

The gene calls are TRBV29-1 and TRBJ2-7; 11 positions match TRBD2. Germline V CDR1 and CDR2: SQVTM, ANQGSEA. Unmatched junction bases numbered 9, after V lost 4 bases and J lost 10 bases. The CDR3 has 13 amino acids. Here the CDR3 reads CSVAGLAAASQYF. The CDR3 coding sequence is TGCAGCGTTGCGGGACTAGCGGCAGCATCACAGTACTTC.